This T cell receptor beta chain was profiled in a study of cytomegalovirus exposure and HLA in healthy donors. The PCR had 60 Vbeta and 13 Jbeta primers. Authors' processing steps: Counted up in a later analysis, unique TCR beta chains came to 65 million to 100 million, with about 9.9 million shared. Sequencing used immunoSEQ multiplex PCR; TCRdb keeps in-frame clones, though not all of them. V and J calls and clone size are given by that table; D and trimming were obtained from the DNA. The repertoire consists of around 200,000 clones, with around 80% occurring once and the leading ten covering about 6.4%. Germline V lookup: CDR1 GTSNPN, CDR2 SVGIG (reference sequence). The CDR3 extends over 14 amino acids. All the people who gave samples were healthy bone marrow donors. With regard to this clone: No antigen is known for it.

The study's findings and limits: Some public TCRs appeared in many individuals, while most sequences were rare. Researchers reported in a later analysis that a missense DCLRE1C variant was tied to TCR beta V- and J-gene trimming.

The V call is TRBV30, the J call TRBJ2-5; 8 bases align to TRBD1. The J call may be in error: the DNA end matches TRBJ2-7 better. The clonotype originates from a man in his forties in good health and CMV-seropositive. Sequences were obtained from PBMCs. The CDR3 DNA sequence: TGTGCCTGGAGTGGTGGGGCAGGGGGCGACGAGCAGTACTTC. Protein sequence: CAWSGGAGGDEQYF.